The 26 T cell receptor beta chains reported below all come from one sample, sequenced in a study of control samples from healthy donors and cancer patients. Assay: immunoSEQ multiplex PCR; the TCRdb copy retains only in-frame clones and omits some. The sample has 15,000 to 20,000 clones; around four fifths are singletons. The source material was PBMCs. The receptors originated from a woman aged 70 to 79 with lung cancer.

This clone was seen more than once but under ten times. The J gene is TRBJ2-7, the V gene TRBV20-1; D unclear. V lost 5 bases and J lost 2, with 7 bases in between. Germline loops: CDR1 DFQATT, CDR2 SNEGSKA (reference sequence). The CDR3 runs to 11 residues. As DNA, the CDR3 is TGCAGTGCTGGGTCTACCTACGAGCAGTACTTC. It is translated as CSAGSTYEQYF.

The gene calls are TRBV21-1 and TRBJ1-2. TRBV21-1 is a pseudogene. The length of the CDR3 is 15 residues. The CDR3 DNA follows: TGTGCCAGCAGCAAAGGGGCGGGGTTCGACTATGGCTACACCTTC. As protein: CASSKGAGFDYGYTF.

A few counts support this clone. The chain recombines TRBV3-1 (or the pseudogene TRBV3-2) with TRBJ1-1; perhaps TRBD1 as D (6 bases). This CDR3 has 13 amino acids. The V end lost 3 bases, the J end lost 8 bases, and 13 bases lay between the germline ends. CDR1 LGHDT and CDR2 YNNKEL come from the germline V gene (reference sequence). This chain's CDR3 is CASSHGWGQEAFF. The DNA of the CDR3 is TGTGCCAGCAGCCATGGGTGGGGACAAGAAGCTTTCTTT.

CDR3 nucleotides: TGTGCCAGCTCACCACCGTTCCCGGGACAGGGAGATACGCAGTATTTT. Protein sequence: CASSPPFPGQGDTQYF. The J gene is TRBJ2-3, the V gene TRBV18; 9 bases agree with TRBD1. This CDR3 has 16 amino acids. V dropped 0 bases and J dropped 5; count of bases not matched to a gene: 6. Germline-derived CDR1 and CDR2 are KGHSH and LQKENI.

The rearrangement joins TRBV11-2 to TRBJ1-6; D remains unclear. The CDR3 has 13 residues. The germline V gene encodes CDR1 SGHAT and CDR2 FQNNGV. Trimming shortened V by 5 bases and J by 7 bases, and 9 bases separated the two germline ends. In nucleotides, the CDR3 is TGTGCCAGCAGCCGGGCCGTCAATTCACCCCTCCACTTT. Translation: CASSRAVNSPLHF.

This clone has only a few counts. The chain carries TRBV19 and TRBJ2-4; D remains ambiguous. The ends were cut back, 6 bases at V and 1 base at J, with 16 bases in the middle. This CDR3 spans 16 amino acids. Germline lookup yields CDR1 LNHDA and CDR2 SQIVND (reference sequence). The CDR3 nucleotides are TGTGCCAGTAGATCCGGGTCTTCCGGGGCCAAAAACATTCAGTACTTC. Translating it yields CASRSGSSGAKNIQYF.

CDR3 amino acids: CASSPPSGGSYNEQFF. The CDR3 DNA sequence: TGTGCCAGCTCACCCCCTAGCGGGGGCTCCTACAATGAGCAGTTCTTC. The rearrangement links TRBV18 to TRBJ2-1; 10 bases agree with TRBD2. The germline gives CDR1 KGHSH, CDR2 LQKENI. V was clipped by 3 bases and J by 0 bases; unmatched bases: 2. This CDR3 is 16 amino acids long.

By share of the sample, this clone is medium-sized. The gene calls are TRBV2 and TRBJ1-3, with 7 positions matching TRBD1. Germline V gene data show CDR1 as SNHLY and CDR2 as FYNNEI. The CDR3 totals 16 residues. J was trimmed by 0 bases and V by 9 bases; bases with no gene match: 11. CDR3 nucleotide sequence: TGTGCCAGTACCCTGGAACAGGGGAGCTCTGGAAACACCATATATTTT. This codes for CASTLEQGSSGNTIYF.

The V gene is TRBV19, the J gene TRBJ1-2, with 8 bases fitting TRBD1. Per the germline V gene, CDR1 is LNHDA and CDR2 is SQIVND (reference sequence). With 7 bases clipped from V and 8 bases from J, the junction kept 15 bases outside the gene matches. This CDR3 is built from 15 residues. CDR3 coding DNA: TGTGCCAGTACCCACCTCAGGGGGCGAGAGGTCGGCTACACCTTC. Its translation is CASTHLRGREVGYTF.

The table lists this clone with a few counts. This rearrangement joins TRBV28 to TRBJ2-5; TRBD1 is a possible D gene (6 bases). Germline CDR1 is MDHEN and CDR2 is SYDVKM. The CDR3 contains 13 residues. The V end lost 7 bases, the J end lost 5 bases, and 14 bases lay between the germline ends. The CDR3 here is CASKGQGIETQYF. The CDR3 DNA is TGTGCCAGCAAGGGGCAGGGGATCGAGACCCAGTACTTC.

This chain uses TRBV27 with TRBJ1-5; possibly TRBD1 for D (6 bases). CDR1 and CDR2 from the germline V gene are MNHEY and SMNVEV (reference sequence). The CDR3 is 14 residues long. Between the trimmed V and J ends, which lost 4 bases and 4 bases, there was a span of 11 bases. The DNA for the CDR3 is TGTGCCAGCAGTTCAGGACAGAAGAATCAGCCCCAGCATTTT. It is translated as CASSSGQKNQPQHF.

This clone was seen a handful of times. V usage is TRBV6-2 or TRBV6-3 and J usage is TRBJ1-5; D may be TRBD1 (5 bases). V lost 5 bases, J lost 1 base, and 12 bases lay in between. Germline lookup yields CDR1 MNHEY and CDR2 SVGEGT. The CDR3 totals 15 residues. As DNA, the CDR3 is TGTGCCAGCAGTAGAGACGACAGCAGCAATCAGCCCCAGCATTTT. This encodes CASSRDDSSNQPQHF.

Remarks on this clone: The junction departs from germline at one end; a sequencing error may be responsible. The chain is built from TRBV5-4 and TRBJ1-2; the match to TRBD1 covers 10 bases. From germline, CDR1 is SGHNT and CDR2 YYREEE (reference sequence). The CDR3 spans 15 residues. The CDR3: CASSDDRGLNCGYTF. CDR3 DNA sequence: TGTGCCAGCAGCGATGACAGGGGGCTGAACTGTGGCTACACCTTC.

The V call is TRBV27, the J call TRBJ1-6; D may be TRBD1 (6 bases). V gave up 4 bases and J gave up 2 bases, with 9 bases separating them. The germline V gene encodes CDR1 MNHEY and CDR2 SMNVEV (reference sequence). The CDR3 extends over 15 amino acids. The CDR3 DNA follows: TGTGCCAGCAGTTCTAGACAGGCCTATAATTCACCCCTCCACTTT. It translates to CASSSRQAYNSPLHF.

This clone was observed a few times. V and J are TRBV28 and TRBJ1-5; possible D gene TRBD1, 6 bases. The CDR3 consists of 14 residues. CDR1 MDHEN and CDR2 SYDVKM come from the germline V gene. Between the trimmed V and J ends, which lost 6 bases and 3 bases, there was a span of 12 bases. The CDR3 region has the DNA TGTGCCAGCAGGGACAGCTCTGACAATCAGCCCCAGCATTTT. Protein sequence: CASRDSSDNQPQHF. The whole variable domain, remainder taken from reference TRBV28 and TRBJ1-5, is DVKVTQSSRYLVKRTGEKVFLECVQDMDHENMFWYRQDPGLGLRLIYFSYDVKMKEKGDIPEGYSVSREKKERFSLILESASTNQTSMYLCASRDSSDNQPQHFGDGTRLSIL.

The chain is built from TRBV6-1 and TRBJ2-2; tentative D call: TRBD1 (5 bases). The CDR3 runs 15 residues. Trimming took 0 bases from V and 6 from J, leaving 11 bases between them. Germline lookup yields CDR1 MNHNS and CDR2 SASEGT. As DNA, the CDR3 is TGTGCCAGCAGTGAAGCGGTGGGGCTAGCCGGGGAGCTGTTTTTT. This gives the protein CASSEAVGLAGELFF.

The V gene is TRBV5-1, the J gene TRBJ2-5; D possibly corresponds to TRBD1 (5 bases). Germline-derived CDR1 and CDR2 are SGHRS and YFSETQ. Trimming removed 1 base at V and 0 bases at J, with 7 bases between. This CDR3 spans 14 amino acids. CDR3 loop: CASSLTGNQETQYF. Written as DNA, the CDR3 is TGCGCCAGCAGCTTGACAGGAAACCAAGAGACCCAGTACTTC. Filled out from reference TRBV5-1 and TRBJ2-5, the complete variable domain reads KAGVTQTPRYLIKTRGQQVTLSCSPISGHRSVSWYQQTPGQGLQFLFEYFSETQRNKGNFPGRFSGRQFSNSRSEMNVSTLELGDSALYLCASSLTGNQETQYFGPGTRLLVL.

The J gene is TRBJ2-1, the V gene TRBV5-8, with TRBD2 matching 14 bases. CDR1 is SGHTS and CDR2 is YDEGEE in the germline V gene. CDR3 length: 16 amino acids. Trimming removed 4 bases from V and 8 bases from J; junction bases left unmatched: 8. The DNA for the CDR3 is TGTGCCAGCAGCAGGACTAGCGGGAGGTTTAGCGATGAGCAGTTCTTC. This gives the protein CASSRTSGRFSDEQFF.

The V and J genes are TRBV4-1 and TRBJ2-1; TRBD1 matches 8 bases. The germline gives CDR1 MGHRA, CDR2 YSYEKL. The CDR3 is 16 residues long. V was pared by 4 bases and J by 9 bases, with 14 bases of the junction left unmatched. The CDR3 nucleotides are TGCGCCAGCAGCCCTACAACCGGGACAGGCAATTCTGAGCAGTTCTTC. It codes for CASSPTTGTGNSEQFF.

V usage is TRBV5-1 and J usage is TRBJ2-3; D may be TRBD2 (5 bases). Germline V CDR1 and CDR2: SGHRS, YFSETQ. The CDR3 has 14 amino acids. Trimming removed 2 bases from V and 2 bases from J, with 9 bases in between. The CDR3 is CASSLWEHTDTQYF. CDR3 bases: TGCGCCAGCAGCTTATGGGAGCACACAGATACGCAGTATTTT.

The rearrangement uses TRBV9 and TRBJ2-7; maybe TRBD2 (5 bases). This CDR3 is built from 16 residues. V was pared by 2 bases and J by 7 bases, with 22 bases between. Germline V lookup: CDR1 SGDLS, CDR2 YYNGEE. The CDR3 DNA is TGTGCCAGCAGCGTTCGCCAGGTTGGAGGTGTGAGTGAGCAGTACTTC. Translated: CASSVRQVGGVSEQYF.

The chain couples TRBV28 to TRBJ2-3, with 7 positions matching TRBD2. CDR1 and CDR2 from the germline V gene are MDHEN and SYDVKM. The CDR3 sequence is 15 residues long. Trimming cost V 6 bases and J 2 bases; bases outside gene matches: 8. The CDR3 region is CASSPAGAATDTQYF. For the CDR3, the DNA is TGTGCCAGCAGCCCGGCGGGAGCTGCCACAGATACGCAGTATTTT.

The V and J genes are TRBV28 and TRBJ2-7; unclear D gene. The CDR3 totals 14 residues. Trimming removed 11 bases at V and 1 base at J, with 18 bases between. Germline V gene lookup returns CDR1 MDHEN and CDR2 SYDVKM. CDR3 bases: TGTGCCTGTACCCCTAGGGCAGGTTCCTACGAGCAGTACTTC. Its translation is CACTPRAGSYEQYF.

CDR3 sequence: CASSRTSGSFDEQFF. CDR3 sequence (DNA): TGTGCCAGCAGTCGGACTAGCGGGAGTTTCGATGAGCAGTTCTTC. The gene calls are TRBV6-5 and TRBJ2-1; 13 nucleotides agree with TRBD2. The CDR3 has 15 amino acids. Germline trimming cut 5 bases from V and 8 bases from J; bases unmatched to any gene: 6. The germline CDR1 and CDR2 sequences are MNHEY and SVGAGI.

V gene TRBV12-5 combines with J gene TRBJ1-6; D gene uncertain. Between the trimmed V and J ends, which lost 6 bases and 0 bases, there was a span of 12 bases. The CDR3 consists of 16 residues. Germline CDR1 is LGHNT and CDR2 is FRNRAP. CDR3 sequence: CASGQGVSSYNSPLHF. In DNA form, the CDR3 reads TGTGCTAGTGGCCAAGGTGTGAGCTCCTATAATTCACCCCTCCACTTT.

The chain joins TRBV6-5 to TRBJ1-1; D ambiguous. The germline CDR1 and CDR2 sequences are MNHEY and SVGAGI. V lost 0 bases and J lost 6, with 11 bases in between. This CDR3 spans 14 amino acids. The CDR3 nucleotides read TGTGCCAGCAGTTACTCGAACTTTGGGGCTGAAGCTTTCTTT. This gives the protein CASSYSNFGAEAFF.